This passage covers 3 T cell receptor beta chains from one sample sequenced in a study of blood T cell repertoires in COVID-19. Assay used: immunoSEQ multiplex PCR; TCRdb lists only in-frame clones, some missing. The sample includes about 90,000 clones, about nine tenths of them seen just once. The sample taken for sequencing was peripheral blood. These receptors all come from a human donor with active COVID-19. The donor label of this sample is uncertain.

V and J are TRBV7-9 and TRBJ2-7; the D is unclear. The germline V and J ends were trimmed by 5 bases and 2 bases, with 4 bases remaining between them. Germline-derived CDR1 and CDR2 are SEHNR and FQNEAQ (reference sequence). The CDR3 totals 11 residues. In nucleotides, the CDR3 is TGTGCCAGCAGCGCAGCCTACGAGCAGTACTTC. Amino acid sequence: CASSAAYEQYF.

V is TRBV19 and J is TRBJ2-3; the match to TRBD2 covers 8 bases. The CDR3 contains 15 residues. Unmatched junction bases numbered 10, after V lost 4 bases and J lost 7 bases. Germline loops: CDR1 LNHDA, CDR2 SQIVND (reference sequence). In DNA form, the CDR3 reads TGTGCCAGTAGTAGCGGACTAGCTTCTCCGAATACGCAGTATTTT. Translating gives CASSSGLASPNTQYF.

CDR3 nucleotides: TGTGCCAGCAGAAGAATTAGCACAGATACGCAGTATTTT. Protein product: CASRRISTDTQYF. This sequence joins TRBV19 and TRBJ2-3; no firm D call. Trimming stripped 9 bases from V and 0 bases from J, with 10 bases between. CDR1 is LNHDA, CDR2 SQIVND, per germline (reference sequence). CDR3 size: 13 residues.